This T cell receptor (beta chain) was identified during a study of cytomegalovirus exposure and HLA in healthy donors. Overall study results and limits: 164 TCR beta chains were listed as cytomegalovirus-associated.

Assay: immunoSEQ multiplex PCR; the TCRdb copy retains only in-frame clones and omits some. The table lists about 140,000 clones, about nine tenths of them singletons. This CDR3 spans 18 amino acids. The V segment lost 1 base and the J segment 0 bases; nucleotides outside the gene matches: 4. CDR1 and CDR2 (germline): SGHTA, FQGNSA. As regards this clone: As yet, its antigen is unknown.

The chain is built from TRBV7-2 and TRBJ2-2, with 11 bases identical to TRBD2. The sequenced sample was PBMCs. The TCR comes from a man between 18 and 35 years old in good health and CMV-seronegative. The chain's CDR3 is CASSLVLAGAANTGELFF. In nucleotides, the CDR3 is TGTGCCAGCAGCTTAGTACTAGCGGGAGCGGCGAACACCGGGGAGCTGTTTTTT.